This T cell receptor (beta chain) is drawn from a study of T cell changes during pregnancy in multiple sclerosis. This clone has more than one count but fewer than ten. Some clones are missing from TCRdb's copy, which holds only in-frame ones; the method was immunoSEQ multiplex PCR. The sample contains around 68,000 clones, approximately 90% of which appear only once. Germline V lookup: CDR1 MNHEY, CDR2 SVGAGI. Trimming pared 7 bases from V and 2 bases from J, leaving 14 bases between. The CDR3 loop spans 14 amino acids. This sample comprised peripheral blood, obtained in the third trimester of pregnancy. The origin of this receptor is a female donor with multiple sclerosis, enrolled in a pregnancy study. The V gene is TRBV6-5, the J gene TRBJ1-1; D unresolved. The CDR3 sequence: CASMPLRGNTEAFF. The CDR3 coding sequence is TGTGCCAGCATGCCGTTGCGGGGTAACACTGAAGCTTTCTTT.